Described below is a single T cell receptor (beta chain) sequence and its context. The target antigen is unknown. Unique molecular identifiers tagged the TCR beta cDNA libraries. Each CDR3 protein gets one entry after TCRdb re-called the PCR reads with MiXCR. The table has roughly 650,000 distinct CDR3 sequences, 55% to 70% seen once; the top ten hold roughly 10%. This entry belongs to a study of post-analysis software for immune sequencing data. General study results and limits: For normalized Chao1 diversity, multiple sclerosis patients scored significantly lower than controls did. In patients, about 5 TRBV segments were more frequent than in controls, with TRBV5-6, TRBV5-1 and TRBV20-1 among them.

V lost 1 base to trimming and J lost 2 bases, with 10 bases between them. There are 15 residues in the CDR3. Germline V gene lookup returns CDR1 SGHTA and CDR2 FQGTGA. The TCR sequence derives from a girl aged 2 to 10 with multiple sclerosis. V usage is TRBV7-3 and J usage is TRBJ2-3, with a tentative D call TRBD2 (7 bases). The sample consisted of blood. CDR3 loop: CASSLRGGPTDTQYF. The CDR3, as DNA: TGTGCCAGCAGCTTAAGGGGGGGCCCCACAGATACGCAGTATTTT.